The present T cell receptor beta chain was sequenced within a study of T cells in Graves' hyperthyroidism and ophthalmopathy. For the diagnoses, clinical symptoms, serum thyroxine and TRAb, thyroid ultrasound and orbital computed tomography were used. Germline V gene data show CDR1 as SEHNR and CDR2 as FQNEAQ (reference sequence). This CDR3 region has 17 residues. V was clipped by 1 base and J by 1 base; unmatched bases: 6. Study-wide points: Appearing also in blood were most of the thyroid clonotypes expanded above 0.001.

This clonotype was picked up a small number of times. What it recognizes is unknown. Amplification targeted TCR beta CDR3 regions from RNA transcripts. A first-round RT-PCR of the TCR CDR3 used the HTBI primer set. TCRdb reprocessed the multiplex PCR reads with MiXCR, giving one entry per CDR3 protein. The sample yields 500,000 to 600,000 distinct CDR3 sequences, about 46% seen once. This TCR was recovered from an adult woman with Graves' disease, either hyperthyroidism or ophthalmopathy (not recorded which). The chain carries TRBV7-9 and TRBJ2-5, with 10 nucleotides matching TRBD2. Source material: peripheral blood or thyroid tissue (not recorded which). The CDR3 loop reads CASSLGSSGSLQETQYF. CDR3 nucleotides: TGTGCCAGCAGCTTAGGCTCTAGCGGGAGCCTCCAAGAGACCCAGTACTTC.